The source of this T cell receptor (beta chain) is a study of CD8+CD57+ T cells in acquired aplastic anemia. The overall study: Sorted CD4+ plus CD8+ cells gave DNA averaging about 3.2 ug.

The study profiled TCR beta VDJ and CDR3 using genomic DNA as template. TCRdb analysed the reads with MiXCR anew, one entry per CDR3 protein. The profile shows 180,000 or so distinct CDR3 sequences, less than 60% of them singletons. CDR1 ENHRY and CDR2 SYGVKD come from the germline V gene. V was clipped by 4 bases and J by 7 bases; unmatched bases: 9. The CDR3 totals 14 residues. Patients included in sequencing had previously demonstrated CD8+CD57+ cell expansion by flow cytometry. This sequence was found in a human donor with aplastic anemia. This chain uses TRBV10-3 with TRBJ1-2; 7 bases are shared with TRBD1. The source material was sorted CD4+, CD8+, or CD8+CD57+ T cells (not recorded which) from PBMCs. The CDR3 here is CAISASDREGGYTF. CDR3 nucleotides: TGTGCCATCAGTGCCTCCGACAGGGAAGGTGGCTACACCTTC.